The 2 T cell receptor beta chains in this list originate from one sample, sequenced in a study of early T cells in non-severe SARS-CoV-2 infection. TCRdb itself ran the 5' RACE reads through MiXCR, one entry per CDR3 protein. The sample has tens of thousands of distinct CDR3 sequences, 5% to 6.5% seen once. What was sequenced was whole blood. Every receptor here comes from an adult who was a healthcare worker with PCR-confirmed SARS-CoV-2 infection or an uninfected control (not recorded which).

There are a few counts of this clonotype. The rearrangement uses TRBV5-5 and TRBJ2-1, with D perhaps matching TRBD1 (5 bases). Deletions cut 1 base from V and 9 bases from J, with 11 bases between. Germline V gene lookup returns CDR1 SGHKS and CDR2 YYEKEE (reference sequence). The CDR3 is made up of 13 amino acids. Written as DNA, the CDR3 is TGTGCCAGCAGCTTGACAGGAAAGGTTGAGCAGTTCTTC. This translates into CASSLTGKVEQFF.

This clonotype appeared many times. The V call is TRBV6-8, the J call TRBJ2-7, with a possible D match to TRBD2 (6 bases). Per germline, CDR1 MNHGY and CDR2 SAAAGT. The ends were cut back, 10 bases at V and 3 bases at J, with 10 bases in the middle. The length of the CDR3 is 11 residues. CDR3 in DNA: TGTGCCATTTGCGGGGTCTACGAGCAGTACTTC. Residues: CAICGVYEQYF.